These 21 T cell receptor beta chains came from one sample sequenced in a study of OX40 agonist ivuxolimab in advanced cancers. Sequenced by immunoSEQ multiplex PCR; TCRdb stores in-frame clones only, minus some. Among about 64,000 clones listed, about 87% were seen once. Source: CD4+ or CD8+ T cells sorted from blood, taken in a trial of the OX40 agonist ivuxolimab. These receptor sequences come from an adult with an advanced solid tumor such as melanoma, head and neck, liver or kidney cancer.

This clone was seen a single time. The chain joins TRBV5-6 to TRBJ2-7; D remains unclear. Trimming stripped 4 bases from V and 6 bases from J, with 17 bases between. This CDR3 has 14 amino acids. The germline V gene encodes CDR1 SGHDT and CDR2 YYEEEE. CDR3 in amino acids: CASSRYDAWGEQYF. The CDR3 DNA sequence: TGTGCCAGCAGCCGGTACGACGCCTGGGGCGAGCAGTACTTC. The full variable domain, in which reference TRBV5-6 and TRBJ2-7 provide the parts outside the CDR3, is DAGVTQSPTHLIKTRGQQVTLRCSPKSGHDTVSWYQQALGQGPQFIFQYYEEEERQRGNFPDRFSGHQFPNYSSELNVNALLLGDSALYLCASSRYDAWGEQYFGPGTRLTVT.

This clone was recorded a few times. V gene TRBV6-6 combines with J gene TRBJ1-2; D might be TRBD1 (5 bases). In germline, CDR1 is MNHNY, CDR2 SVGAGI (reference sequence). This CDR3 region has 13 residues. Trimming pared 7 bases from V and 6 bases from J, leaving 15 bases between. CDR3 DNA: TGTGCCAGCACCCGGGACGCCGTCGATGGCTACACCTTC. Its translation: CASTRDAVDGYTF.

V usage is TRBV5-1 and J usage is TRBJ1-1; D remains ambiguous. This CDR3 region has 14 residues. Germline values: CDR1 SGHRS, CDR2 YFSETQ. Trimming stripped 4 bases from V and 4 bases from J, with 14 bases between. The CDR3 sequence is CASSDQTGGTEAFF. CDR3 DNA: TGCGCCAGCAGCGACCAAACGGGTGGCACTGAAGCTTTCTTT.

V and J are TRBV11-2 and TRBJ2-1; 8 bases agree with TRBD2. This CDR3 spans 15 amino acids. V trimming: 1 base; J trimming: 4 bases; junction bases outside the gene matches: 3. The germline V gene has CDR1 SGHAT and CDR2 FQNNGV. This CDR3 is CASSLGTSWYNEQFF. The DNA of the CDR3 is TGTGCCAGCAGCTTAGGGACTAGCTGGTACAATGAGCAGTTCTTC. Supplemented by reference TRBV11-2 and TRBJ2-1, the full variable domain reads EAGVAQSPRYKIIEKRQSVAFWCNPISGHATLYWYQQILGQGPKLLIQFQNNGVVDDSQLPKDRFSAERLKGVDSTLKIQPAKLEDSAVYLCASSLGTSWYNEQFFGPGTRLTVL.

In nucleotides, the CDR3 is TGCGCCAGCAGAGTGGGGGACACTGAAGCTTTCTTT. It is translated as CASRVGDTEAFF. The chain uses TRBV10-2 and TRBJ1-1, with a tentative D call TRBD1 (5 bases). This CDR3 has 12 residues. Trimming shortened V by 6 bases and J by 3 bases, and 8 bases separated the two germline ends. Per the germline V gene, CDR1 is WSHSY and CDR2 is SAAADI.

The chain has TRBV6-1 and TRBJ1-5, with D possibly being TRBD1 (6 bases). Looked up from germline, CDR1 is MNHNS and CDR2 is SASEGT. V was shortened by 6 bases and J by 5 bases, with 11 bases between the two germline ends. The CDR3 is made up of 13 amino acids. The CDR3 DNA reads TGTGCCAGCAGGGGGGCAGACTATCAGCCCCAGCATTTT. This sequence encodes CASRGADYQPQHF.

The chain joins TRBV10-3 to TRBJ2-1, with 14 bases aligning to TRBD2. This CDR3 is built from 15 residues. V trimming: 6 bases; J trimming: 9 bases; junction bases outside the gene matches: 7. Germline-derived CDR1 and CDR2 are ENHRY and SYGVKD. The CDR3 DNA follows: TGTGCCATCAGCCGGGGACTAGCGGGAGCAGGTGAGCAGTTCTTC. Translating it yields CAISRGLAGAGEQFF.

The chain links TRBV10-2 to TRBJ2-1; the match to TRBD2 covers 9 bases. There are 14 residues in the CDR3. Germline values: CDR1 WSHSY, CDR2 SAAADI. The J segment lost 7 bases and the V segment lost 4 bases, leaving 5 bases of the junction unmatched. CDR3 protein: CASSVGREGNEQFF. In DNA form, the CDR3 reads TGCGCCAGCAGTGTTGGGCGGGAGGGTAATGAGCAGTTCTTC.

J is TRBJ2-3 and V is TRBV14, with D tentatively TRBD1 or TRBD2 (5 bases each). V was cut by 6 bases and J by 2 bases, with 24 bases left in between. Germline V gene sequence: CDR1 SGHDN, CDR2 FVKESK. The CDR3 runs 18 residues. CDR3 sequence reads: CASRPSVGPILFTDTQYF. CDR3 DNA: TGTGCCAGCAGACCCTCAGTGGGACCGATCTTATTCACAGATACGCAGTATTTT.

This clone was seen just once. The CDR3 nucleotides are TGTGCCAGCAGCCCTGGACAGGGACCCTACGAGCAGTACTTC. It specifies CASSPGQGPYEQYF. The V and J genes are TRBV7-2 and TRBJ2-7; TRBD1 agrees at 8 bases. The V and J ends lost 5 bases and 2 bases, in that order; junction bases with no gene match: 5. The CDR3 extends over 14 amino acids. CDR1 SGHTA and CDR2 FQGNSA come from the germline V gene.

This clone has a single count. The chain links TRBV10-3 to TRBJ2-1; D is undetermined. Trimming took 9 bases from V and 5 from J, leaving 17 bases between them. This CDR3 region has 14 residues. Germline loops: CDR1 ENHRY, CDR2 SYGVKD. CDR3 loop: CAISRLEPNNEQFF. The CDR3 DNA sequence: TGTGCCATTTCCAGACTGGAACCCAACAATGAGCAGTTCTTC.

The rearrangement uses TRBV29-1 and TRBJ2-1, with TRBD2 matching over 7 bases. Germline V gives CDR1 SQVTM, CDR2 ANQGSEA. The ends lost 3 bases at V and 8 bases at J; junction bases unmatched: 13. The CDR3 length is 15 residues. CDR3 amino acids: CSVDGAAGVVYEQFF. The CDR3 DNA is TGCAGCGTTGATGGGGCCGCGGGAGTAGTCTATGAGCAGTTCTTC.

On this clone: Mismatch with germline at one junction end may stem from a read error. The CDR3 loop is CASSFDGREAQYF. The CDR3 bases are TGTGCCAGCAGCTTTGACGGGAGAGAGGCCCAGTACTTC. This chain connects TRBV5-6 to TRBJ2-5; maybe TRBD2 (6 bases). Per the germline V gene, CDR1 is SGHDT and CDR2 is YYEEEE. The CDR3 has 13 amino acids.

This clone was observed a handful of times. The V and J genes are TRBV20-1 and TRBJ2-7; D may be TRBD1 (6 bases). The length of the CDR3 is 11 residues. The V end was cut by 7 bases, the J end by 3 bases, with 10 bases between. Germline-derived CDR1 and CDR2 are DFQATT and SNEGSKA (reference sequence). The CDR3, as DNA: TGCAGTGGGACAGATGACTACGAGCAGTACTTC. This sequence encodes CSGTDDYEQYF.

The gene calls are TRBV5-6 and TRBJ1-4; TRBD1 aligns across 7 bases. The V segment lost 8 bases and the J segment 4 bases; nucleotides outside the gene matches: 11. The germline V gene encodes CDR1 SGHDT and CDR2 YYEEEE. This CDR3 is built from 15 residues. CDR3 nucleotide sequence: TGTGCCAGTAAAAAGAAGGGGGCAGGTAATGAAAAACTGTTTTTT. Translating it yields CASKKKGAGNEKLFF.

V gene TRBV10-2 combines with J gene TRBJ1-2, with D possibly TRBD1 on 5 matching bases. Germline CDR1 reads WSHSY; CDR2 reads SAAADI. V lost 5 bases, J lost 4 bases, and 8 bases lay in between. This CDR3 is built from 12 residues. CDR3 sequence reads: CASSQDSYGYTF. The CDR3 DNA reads TGCGCCAGCAGTCAAGACAGCTATGGCTACACCTTC.

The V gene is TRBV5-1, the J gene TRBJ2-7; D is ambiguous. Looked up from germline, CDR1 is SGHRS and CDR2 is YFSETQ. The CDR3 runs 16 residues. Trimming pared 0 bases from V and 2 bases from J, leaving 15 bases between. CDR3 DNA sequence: TGCGCCAGCAGCTTGGGTGGAGCGTCAACTACCTACGAGCAGTACTTC. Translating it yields CASSLGGASTTYEQYF. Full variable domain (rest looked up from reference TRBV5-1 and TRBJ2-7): KAGVTQTPRYLIKTRGQQVTLSCSPISGHRSVSWYQQTPGQGLQFLFEYFSETQRNKGNFPGRFSGRQFSNSRSEMNVSTLELGDSALYLCASSLGGASTTYEQYFGPGTRLTVT.

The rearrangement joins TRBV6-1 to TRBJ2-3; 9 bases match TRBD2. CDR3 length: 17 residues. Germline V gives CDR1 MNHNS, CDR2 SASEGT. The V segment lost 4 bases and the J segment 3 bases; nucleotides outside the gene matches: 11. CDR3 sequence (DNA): TGTGCCAGCAGTGCCACCTTAGCGGGAGTGCTAACAGATACGCAGTATTTT. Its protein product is CASSATLAGVLTDTQYF.

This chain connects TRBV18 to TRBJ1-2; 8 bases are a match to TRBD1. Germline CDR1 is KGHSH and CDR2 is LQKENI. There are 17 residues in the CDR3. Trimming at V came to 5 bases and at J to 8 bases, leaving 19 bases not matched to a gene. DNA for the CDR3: TGTGCCAGCTCAACACGGACAGGGACAAGGGAGGAAGAAGGCTACACCTTC. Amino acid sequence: CASSTRTGTREEEGYTF.

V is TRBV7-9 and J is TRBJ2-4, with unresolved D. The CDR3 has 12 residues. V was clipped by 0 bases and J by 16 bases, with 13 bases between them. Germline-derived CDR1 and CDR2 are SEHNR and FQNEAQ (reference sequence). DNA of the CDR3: TGTGCCAGCAGCTTAGCGAGTCATGCCATCTACTTC. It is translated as CASSLASHAIYF.

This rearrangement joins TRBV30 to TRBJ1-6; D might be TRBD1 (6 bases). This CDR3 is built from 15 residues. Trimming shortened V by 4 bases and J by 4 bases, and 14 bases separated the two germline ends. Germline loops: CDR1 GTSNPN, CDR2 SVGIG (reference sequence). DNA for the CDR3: TGTGCCTGGAAGACTAAACAGGGATATAATTCACCCCTCCACTTT. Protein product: CAWKTKQGYNSPLHF.